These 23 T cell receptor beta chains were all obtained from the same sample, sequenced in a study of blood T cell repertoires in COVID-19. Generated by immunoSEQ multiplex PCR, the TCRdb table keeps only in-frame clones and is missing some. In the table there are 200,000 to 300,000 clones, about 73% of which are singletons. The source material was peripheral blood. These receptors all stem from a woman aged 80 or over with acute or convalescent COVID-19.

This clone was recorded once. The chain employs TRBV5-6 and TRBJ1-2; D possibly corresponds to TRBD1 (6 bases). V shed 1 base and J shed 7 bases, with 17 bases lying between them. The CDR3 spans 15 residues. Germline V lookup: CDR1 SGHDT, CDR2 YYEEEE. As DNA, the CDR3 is TGTGCCAGCAGCTTGCGGGGGGCCGCACGGAGTGGCTACACCTTC. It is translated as CASSLRGAARSGYTF.

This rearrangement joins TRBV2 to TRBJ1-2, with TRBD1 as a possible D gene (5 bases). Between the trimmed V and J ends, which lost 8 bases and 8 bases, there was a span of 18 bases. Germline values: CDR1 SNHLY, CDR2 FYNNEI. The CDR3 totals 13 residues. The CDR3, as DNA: TGTGCCAGCGTGACAGACCTTCTACTCGGCTACACCTTC. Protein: CASVTDLLLGYTF.

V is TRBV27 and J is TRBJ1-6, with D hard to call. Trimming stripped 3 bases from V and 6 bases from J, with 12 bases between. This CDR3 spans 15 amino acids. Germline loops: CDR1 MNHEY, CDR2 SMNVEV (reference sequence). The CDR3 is CASSFTTEGNSPLHF. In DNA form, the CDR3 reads TGTGCCAGCAGTTTCACGACTGAGGGTAATTCACCCCTCCACTTT.

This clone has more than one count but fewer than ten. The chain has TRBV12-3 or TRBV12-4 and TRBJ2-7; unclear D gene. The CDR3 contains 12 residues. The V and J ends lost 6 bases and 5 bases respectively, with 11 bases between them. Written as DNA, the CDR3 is TGTGCCAGCAGCGTCGTATTAGACGAGCAGTACTTC. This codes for CASSVVLDEQYF.

The CDR3 loop is CASSPLGTDTQYF. DNA of the CDR3: TGTGCCAGCAGCCCCCTAGGAACAGATACGCAGTATTTT. J is TRBJ2-3 and V is TRBV3-1 (or the pseudogene TRBV3-2); the D is unclear. Germline lookup yields CDR1 LGHDT and CDR2 YNNKEL (reference sequence). The CDR3 has 13 amino acids. V lost 4 bases and J 3 bases, leaving 8 bases between the germline ends.

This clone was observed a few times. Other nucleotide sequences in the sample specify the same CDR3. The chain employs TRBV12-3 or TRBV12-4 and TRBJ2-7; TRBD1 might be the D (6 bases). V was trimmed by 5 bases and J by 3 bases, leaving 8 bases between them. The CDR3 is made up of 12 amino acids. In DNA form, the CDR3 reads TGTGCCAGCAGTCAACAGGGCTACGAGCAGTACTTC. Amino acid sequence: CASSQQGYEQYF.

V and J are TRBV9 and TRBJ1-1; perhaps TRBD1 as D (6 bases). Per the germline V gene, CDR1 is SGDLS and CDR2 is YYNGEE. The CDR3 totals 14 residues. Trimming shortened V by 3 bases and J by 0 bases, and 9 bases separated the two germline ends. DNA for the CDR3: TGTGCCAGCAGCGGGGGGCATATGAACACTGAAGCTTTCTTT. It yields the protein CASSGGHMNTEAFF. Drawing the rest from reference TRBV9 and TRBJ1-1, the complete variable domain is DSGVTQTPKHLITATGQRVTLRCSPRSGDLSVYWYQQSLDQGLQFLIQYYNGEERAKGNILERFSAQQFPDLHSELNLSSLELGDSALYFCASSGGHMNTEAFFGQGTRLTVV.

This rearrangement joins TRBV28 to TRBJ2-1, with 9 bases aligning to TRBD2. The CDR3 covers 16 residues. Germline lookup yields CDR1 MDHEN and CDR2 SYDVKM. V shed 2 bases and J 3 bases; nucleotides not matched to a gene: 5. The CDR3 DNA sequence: TGTGCCAGCAGTTTAATCCTAGCGGGATACTACAATGAGCAGTTCTTC. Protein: CASSLILAGYYNEQFF.

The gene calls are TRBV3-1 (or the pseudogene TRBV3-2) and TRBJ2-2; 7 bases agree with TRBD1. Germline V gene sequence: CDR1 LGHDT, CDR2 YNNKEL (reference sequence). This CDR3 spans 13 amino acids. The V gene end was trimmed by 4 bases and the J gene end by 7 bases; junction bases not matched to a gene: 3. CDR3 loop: CASSLYRGGELFF. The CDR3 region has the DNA TGTGCCAGCAGCCTTTACAGGGGCGGGGAGCTGTTTTTT.

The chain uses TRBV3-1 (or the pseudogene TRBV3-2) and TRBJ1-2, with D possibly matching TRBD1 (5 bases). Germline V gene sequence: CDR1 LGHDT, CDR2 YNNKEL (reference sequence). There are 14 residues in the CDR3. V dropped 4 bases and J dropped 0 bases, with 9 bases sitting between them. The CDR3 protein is CASSRGVANYGYTF. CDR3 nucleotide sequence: TGTGCCAGCAGCCGGGGGGTAGCTAACTATGGCTACACCTTC.

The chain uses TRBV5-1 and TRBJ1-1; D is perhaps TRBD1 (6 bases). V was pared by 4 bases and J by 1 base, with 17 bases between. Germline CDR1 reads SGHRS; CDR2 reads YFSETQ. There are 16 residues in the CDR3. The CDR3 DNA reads TGCGCCAGCAGCGAACAACTCAACAGGGCGAACACTGAAGCTTTCTTT. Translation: CASSEQLNRANTEAFF. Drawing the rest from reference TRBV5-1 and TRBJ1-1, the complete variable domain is KAGVTQTPRYLIKTRGQQVTLSCSPISGHRSVSWYQQTPGQGLQFLFEYFSETQRNKGNFPGRFSGRQFSNSRSEMNVSTLELGDSALYLCASSEQLNRANTEAFFGQGTRLTVV.

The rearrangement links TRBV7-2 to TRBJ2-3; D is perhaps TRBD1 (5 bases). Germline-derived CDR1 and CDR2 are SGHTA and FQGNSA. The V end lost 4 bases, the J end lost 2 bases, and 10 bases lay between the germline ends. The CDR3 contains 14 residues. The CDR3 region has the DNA TGTGCCAGCAGCTCGTCAGGGTACACAGATACGCAGTATTTT. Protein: CASSSSGYTDTQYF.

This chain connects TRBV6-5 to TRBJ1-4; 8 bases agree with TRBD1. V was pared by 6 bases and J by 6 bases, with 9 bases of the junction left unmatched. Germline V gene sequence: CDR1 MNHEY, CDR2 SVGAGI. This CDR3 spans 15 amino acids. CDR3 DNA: TGTGCCAGCAGCCGGACAGGGACGTGGGATGAAAAACTGTTTTTT. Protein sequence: CASSRTGTWDEKLFF.

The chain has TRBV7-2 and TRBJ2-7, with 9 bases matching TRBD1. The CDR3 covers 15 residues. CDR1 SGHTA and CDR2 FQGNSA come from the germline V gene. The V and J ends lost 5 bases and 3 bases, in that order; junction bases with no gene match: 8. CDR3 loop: CASSLQGGQGYEQYF. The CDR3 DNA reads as TGTGCCAGCAGCCTACAGGGGGGACAGGGCTACGAGCAGTACTTC. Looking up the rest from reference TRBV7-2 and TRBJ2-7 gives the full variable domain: GAGVSQSPSNKVTEKGKDVELRCDPISGHTALYWYRQSLGQGLEFLIYFQGNSAPDKSGLPSDRFSAERTGGSVSTLTIQRTQQEDSAVYLCASSLQGGQGYEQYFGPGTRLTVT.

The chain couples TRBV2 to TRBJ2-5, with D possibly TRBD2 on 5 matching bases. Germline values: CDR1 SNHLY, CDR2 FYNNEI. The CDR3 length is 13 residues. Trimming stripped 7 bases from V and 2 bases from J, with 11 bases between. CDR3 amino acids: CASTRERQETQYF. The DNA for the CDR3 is TGTGCCAGCACTCGGGAAAGGCAAGAGACCCAGTACTTC.

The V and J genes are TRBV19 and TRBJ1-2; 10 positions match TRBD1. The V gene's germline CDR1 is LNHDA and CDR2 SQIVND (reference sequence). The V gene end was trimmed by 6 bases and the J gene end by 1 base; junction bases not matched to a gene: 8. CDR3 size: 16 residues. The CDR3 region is CASRTTDRGLNYGYTF. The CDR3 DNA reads TGTGCCAGTAGGACCACTGACAGGGGGCTTAACTATGGCTACACCTTC.

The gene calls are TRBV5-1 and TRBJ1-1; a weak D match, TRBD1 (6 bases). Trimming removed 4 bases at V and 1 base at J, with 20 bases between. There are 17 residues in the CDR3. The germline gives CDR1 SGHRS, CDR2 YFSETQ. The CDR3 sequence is CASSTTVLAGANTEAFF. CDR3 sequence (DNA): TGCGCCAGCAGCACAACTGTCCTGGCAGGGGCGAACACTGAAGCTTTCTTT.

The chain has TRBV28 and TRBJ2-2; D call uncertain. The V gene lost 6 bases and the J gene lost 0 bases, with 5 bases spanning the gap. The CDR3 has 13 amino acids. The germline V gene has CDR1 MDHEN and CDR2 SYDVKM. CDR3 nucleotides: TGTGCCAGCAGACGGGCGAACACCGGGGAGCTGTTTTTT. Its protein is CASRRANTGELFF.

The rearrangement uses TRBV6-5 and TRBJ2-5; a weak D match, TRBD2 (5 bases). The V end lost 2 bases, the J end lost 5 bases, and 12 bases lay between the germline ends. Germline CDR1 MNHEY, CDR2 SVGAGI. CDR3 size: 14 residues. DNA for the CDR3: TGTGCCAGCAGTTACGGGCTAGCTTCGGAGACCCAGTACTTC. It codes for CASSYGLASETQYF.

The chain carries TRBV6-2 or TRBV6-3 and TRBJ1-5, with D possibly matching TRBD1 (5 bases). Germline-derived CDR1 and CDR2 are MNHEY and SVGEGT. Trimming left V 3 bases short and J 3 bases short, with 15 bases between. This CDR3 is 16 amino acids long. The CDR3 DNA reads TGTGCCAGCAGTTATAGTGGGGGGATCTCCAATCAGCCCCAGCATTTT. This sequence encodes CASSYSGGISNQPQHF.

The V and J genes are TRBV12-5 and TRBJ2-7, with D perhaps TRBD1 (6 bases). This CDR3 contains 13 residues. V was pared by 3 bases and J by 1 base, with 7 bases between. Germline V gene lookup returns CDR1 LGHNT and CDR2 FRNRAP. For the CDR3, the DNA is TGTGCTAGTGGTTTAGGGGGATCCTACGAGCAGTACTTC. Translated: CASGLGGSYEQYF.

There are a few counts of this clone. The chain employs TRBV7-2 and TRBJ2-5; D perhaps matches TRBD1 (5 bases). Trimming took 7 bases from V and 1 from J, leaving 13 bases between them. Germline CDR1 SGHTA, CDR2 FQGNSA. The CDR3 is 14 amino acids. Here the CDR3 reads CASTEGGAQETQYF. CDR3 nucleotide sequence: TGTGCCAGCACCGAAGGTGGGGCCCAAGAGACCCAGTACTTC.

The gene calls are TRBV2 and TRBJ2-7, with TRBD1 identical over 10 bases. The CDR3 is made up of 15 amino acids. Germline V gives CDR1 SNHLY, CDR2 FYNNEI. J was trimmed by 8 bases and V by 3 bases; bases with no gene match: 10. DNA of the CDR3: TGTGCCAGCAGTGATTCAGCGGGGACAGGGGCAAAGCAGTACTTC. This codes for CASSDSAGTGAKQYF.